The 2 T cell receptor beta chains reported below all come from one sample, sequenced in a study of blood T cell repertoires in COVID-19. Method: immunoSEQ multiplex PCR; TCRdb's copy keeps in-frame clones and lacks some. The sample holds some 260,000 clones; 88% are singletons and the top ten take roughly 10%. Sequencing was done on a sample of peripheral blood. These receptors all stem from a woman in her 70s with COVID-19, enrolled during active disease.

The CDR3 DNA follows: TGCGCCAGCAGCCAGAAGGGTACCGCGGGGGTGTGGGGGGCCAACGTCCTGACTTTC. The encoded protein is CASSQKGTAGVWGANVLTF. The rearrangement uses TRBV4-1 and TRBJ2-6; 7 bases match TRBD2. With 3 bases clipped from V and 4 bases from J, the junction kept 15 bases outside the gene matches. Germline values: CDR1 MGHRA, CDR2 YSYEKL. CDR3 length: 19 residues.

The V gene is TRBV2, the J gene TRBJ1-1, with D uncertain. Germline CDR1 and CDR2: SNHLY and FYNNEI. CDR3 length: 12 residues. V was clipped by 6 bases and J by 1 base, with 6 bases between them. This chain's CDR3 is CASSIENTEAFF. In nucleotides, the CDR3 is TGTGCCAGCAGCATAGAGAACACTGAAGCTTTCTTT.